This T cell receptor (beta chain) was observed in a study of PD-1 blockade in classical Hodgkin lymphoma. In its sample, this clone is medium-sized. The length of the CDR3 is 14 residues. V lost 6 bases and J lost 1, with 12 bases in between. Per the germline V gene, CDR1 is MNHEY and CDR2 is SMNVEV (reference sequence). TCRdb's table, derived via immunoSEQ multiplex PCR, lists solely in-frame clones and lacks some. The sample has about 22,000 clones, 70% to 75% seen once; the top ten hold approximately 21%. Time point described: cycle 4 day 1 (C4D1), after about 6 weeks of nivolumab. After autologous stem cell transplantation all patients relapsed, and prior brentuximab vedotin exposure differed between cohorts.

This sample comprised peripheral blood mononuclear cells (PBMCs), obtained before the fourth cycle of nivolumab. The chain uses TRBV27 and TRBJ1-1; no clear D gene. The TCR originated in a human donor with classical Hodgkin lymphoma. The DNA of the CDR3 is TGTGCCAGCAGACTCCAGGCGTCGAACACTGAAGCTTTCTTT. Its protein product is CASRLQASNTEAFF.